Detailed here is one T cell receptor beta chain. What it recognizes is unknown. This sample was taken from a study of cytomegalovirus exposure and HLA in healthy donors. Study-level findings and limits: HLA allele associations emerged for around 15,000 TCR beta sequences in a later analysis, at 0.05 false discovery rate.

Amplification used 60 Vbeta primers and 13 Jbeta primers. Sequencing was performed with immunoSEQ multiplex PCR; in TCRdb, only in-frame clones are kept and a portion is missing. The table lists 150,000 to 200,000 clones, around 75% of them singletons, with roughly 7.6% in the top ten. This CDR3 has 15 amino acids. Trimming at V came to 2 bases and at J to 2 bases, leaving 1 base not matched to a gene. Germline CDR1 and CDR2: MNHEY and SMNVEV (reference sequence). This TCR was sampled from a woman aged 35 to 49 in good health and CMV-seropositive. The V gene is TRBV27, the J gene TRBJ2-7, with 12 bases fitting TRBD2. Sequenced sample: PBMCs. The CDR3 here is CASSLGTSGPYEQYF. The CDR3 coding sequence is TGTGCCAGCAGTTTAGGGACTAGCGGGCCCTACGAGCAGTACTTC.